One T cell receptor (beta chain) is described in this entry. The CDR3 contains 15 residues. Germline trimming cut 5 bases from V and 1 base from J; bases unmatched to any gene: 7. Germline CDR1 KGHSH, CDR2 LQKENI. This specimen comes from a study of Ad26.COV2.S vaccination and SARS-CoV-2 variants. Treatment in this sample: roughly 18 received Ad26.COV2.S at low or high dose, single or two shots; roughly 5 received placebo; per-sample allocation not given. Vaccine and placebo recipients were sampled on day 63 after the first injection. Libraries were prepared by immunoSEQ multiplex PCR; TCRdb keeps only in-frame clonotypes and omits some of them. The sample includes roughly 680,000 clones, 80% to 90% of them seen just once.

This TCR came from a person aged 18-65 years who received the Ad26.COV2.S COVID-19 vaccine or a placebo. V gene TRBV18 combines with J gene TRBJ2-5; 7 bases agree with TRBD1. The sequenced sample was peripheral blood, obtained in a trial of Ad26.COV2.S vaccine versus placebo. In DNA form, the CDR3 reads TGTGCCAGCTCATCCGGACAGGCCATCCAAGAGACCCAGTACTTC. The encoded protein is CASSSGQAIQETQYF. Supplemented by reference TRBV18 and TRBJ2-5, the full variable domain reads NAGVMQNPRHLVRRRGQEARLRCSPMKGHSHVYWYRQLPEEGLKFMVYLQKENIIDESGMPKERFSAEFPKEGPSILRIQQVVRGDSAAYFCASSSGQAIQETQYFGPGTRLLVL.